This T cell receptor (beta chain) appears in the sequencing data of a study of cytomegalovirus exposure and HLA in healthy donors. It was with 60 Vbeta and 13 Jbeta primers that the PCR ran. The assay was immunoSEQ multiplex PCR, and TCRdb's table has in-frame clones only and misses some. The repertoire holds about 110,000 clones, with 76% as singletons. The CDR3 loop spans 14 amino acids. Trimming removed 6 bases at V and 1 base at J, with 12 bases between. CDR1 and CDR2 from the germline V gene are SGHRS and YFSETQ. The study's findings and limits: It was reported that the classifier diagnosed cytomegalovirus status with high specificity and sensitivity in both the original and validation cohorts.

This clone was observed a single time. What it binds is unknown. Healthy bone marrow donors formed the donor group. Sampled while nominally healthy, donors likely had unrecorded immune exposures. The V gene is TRBV5-1, the J gene TRBJ2-3, with D possibly being TRBD2 (5 bases). Sequencing used PBMCs. The clonotype originates from a man aged 35 to 55 in good health and CMV-seropositive. The CDR3 is CASTRTGGTDTQYF. In nucleotides, the CDR3 is TGCGCCAGCACCCGAACCGGGGGCACAGATACGCAGTATTTT.